This T cell receptor (beta chain) stems from a study of blood T cell repertoires in COVID-19. Study summary: Both acute and convalescent COVID-19 samples were obtained from the United States, Italy and Spain. The cDNA or gDNA used as material had been derived from T cells, B-cell-depleted T cells, or PBMCs.

As processed by the authors: Estimation of nucleated cell counts was performed using reference gene primer amplification. Clones were sequenced by immunoSEQ multiplex PCR, and TCRdb holds only the in-frame ones, with some missing. V and J calls and clone size follow that table, whereas D and trimming were derived from the DNA. The table shows 75,000 to 90,000 clones, with roughly 78% occurring only once. The CDR3 covers 16 residues. Trimming stripped 4 bases from V and 6 bases from J, with 19 bases between. Germline loops: CDR1 SGHDT, CDR2 YYEEEE. Patients of the Seattle cohort, enrolled during active infection, were followed longitudinally.

This clonotype was sampled from a man in his sixties with COVID-19, enrolled during active disease. The rearrangement joins TRBV5-6 to TRBJ2-2; a possible D gene is TRBD1 (7 bases). Sequencing input: peripheral blood. CDR3 amino acids: CASSHGPPGGSGELFF. The CDR3 coding sequence is TGTGCCAGCAGCCACGGGCCCCCAGGGGGGTCCGGGGAGCTGTTTTTT.